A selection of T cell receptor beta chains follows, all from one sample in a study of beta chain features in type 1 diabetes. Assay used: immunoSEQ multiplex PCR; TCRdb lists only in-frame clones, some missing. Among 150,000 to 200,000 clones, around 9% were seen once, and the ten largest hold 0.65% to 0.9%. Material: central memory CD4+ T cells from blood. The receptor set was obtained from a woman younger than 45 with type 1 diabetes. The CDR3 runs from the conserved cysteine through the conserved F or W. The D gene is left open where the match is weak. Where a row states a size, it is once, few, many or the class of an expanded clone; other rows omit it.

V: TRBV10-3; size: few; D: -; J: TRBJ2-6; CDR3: CAISGQGSGANVLTF; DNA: TGTGCCATCAGTGGGCAGGGCTCTGGGGCCAACGTCCTGACTTTC
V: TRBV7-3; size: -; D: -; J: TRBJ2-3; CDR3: CASSLMSGDTQYF; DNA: TGTGCCAGCAGCTTAATGTCAGGGGATACGCAGTATTTT
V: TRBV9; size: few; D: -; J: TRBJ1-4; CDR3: CASSVQGDEKLFF; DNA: TGTGCCAGCAGCGTACAAGGGGATGAAAAACTGTTTTTT
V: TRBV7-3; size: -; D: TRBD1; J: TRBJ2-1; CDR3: CASSLSGRGIYNEQFF; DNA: TGTGCCAGCAGCTTAAGTGGCAGGGGGATCTACAATGAGCAGTTCTTC
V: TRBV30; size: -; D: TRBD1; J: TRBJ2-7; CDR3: CAWSAIQGAYEQYF; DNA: TGTGCCTGGAGTGCTATACAGGGGGCGTACGAGCAGTACTTC
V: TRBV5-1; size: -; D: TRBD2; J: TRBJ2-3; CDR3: CASSSGGRPDTQYF; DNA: TGCGCCAGCAGCTCAGGCGGGAGGCCAGATACGCAGTATTTT
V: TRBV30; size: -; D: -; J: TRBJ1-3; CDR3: CAWSPGSPGNTIYF; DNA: TGTGCCTGGAGTCCGGGGTCCCCTGGAAACACCATATATTTT
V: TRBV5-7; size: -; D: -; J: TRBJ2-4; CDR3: CASSLVCQVENIQYF; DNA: TGTGCCAGCAGCTTGGTTTGCCAGGTAGAAAACATTCAGTACTTC
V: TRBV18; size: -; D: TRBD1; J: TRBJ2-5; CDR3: CASSPGQEQETQYF; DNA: TGTGCCAGCTCACCAGGACAGGAGCAAGAGACCCAGTACTTC
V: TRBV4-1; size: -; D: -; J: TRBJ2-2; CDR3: CASSLLTNTGELFF; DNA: TGCGCCAGCAGCCTCCTTACGAACACCGGGGAGCTGTTTTTT
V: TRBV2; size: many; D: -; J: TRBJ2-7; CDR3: CASWGRVSYEQYF; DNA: TGTGCCAGCTGGGGCAGGGTATCCTACGAGCAGTACTTC
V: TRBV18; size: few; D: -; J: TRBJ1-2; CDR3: CASSPSGGDYGYTF; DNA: TGTGCCAGCTCACCATCGGGGGGGGACTATGGCTACACCTTC
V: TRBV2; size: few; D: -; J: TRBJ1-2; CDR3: CATPRGGSGVRGYTF; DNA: TGTGCCACCCCTAGAGGGGGATCAGGGGTTCGGGGCTACACCTTC
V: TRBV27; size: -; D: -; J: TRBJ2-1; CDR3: CASSLQRAGFMTNEQFF; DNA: TGTGCCAGCAGTCTACAACGAGCGGGCTTCATGACGAATGAGCAGTTCTTC
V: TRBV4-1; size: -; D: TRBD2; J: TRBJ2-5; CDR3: CASSRTGTSGETQYF; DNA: TGCGCCAGCAGCCGAACCGGGACTAGCGGGGAGACCCAGTACTTC
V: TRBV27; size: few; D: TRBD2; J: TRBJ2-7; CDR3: CASRGTSGSSGYEQYF; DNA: TGTGCCAGCAGAGGGACTAGCGGGAGTTCGGGCTACGAGCAGTACTTC
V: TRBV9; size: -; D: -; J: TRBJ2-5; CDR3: CASSGGDWLQETQYF; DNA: TGTGCCAGCAGCGGAGGCGACTGGTTACAAGAGACCCAGTACTTC
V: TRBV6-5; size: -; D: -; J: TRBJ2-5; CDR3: CASSYSNGGETQYF; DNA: TGTGCCAGCAGTTACTCGAACGGGGGAGAGACCCAGTACTTC
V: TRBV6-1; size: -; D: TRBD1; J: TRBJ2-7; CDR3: CASSLTGPYEQYF; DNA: TGTGCCAGCAGTCTGACAGGGCCCTACGAGCAGTACTTC
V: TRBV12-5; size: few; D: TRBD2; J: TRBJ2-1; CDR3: CASGLEREYNEQFF; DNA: TGTGCTAGTGGTTTAGAGCGGGAGTACAATGAGCAGTTCTTC
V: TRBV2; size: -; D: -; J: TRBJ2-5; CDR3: CASSQNQETQYF; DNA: TGTGCCAGCAGCCAAAACCAAGAGACCCAGTACTTC
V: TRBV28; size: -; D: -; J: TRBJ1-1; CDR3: CASSLGGGLTEAFF; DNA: TGTGCCAGCAGTTTGGGGGGGGGTCTCACTGAAGCTTTCTTT
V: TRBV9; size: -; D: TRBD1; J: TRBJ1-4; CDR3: CASSRQGAYEKLFF; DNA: TGTGCCAGCAGCAGACAGGGGGCCTATGAAAAACTGTTTTTT
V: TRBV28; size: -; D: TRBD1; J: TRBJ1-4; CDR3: CAGNRGRGTNEKLFF; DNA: TGTGCCGGAAACAGGGGGCGCGGGACTAATGAAAAACTGTTTTTT
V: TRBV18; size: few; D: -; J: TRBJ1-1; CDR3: CASSDTLNTEAFF; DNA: TGTGCCAGCTCGGACACTCTGAACACTGAAGCTTTCTTT
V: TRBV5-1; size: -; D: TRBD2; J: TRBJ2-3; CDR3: CASSWGTSGSTDTQYF; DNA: TGCGCCAGCAGCTGGGGGACTAGCGGGAGCACAGATACGCAGTATTTT
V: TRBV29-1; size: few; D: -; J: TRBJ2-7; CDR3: CSVELTGYEQYF; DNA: TGCAGCGTTGAACTCACAGGATACGAGCAGTACTTC
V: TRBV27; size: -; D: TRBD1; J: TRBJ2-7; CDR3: CASPPGDRGNEQYF; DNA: TGTGCCAGCCCCCCCGGGGACAGGGGGAACGAGCAGTACTTC